A single sample is the source of the 16 T cell receptor beta chains below, sequenced in a study of long-term antiretroviral therapy in people with HIV. It was version v3.0 of the immunoSEQ assay that was run at survey level. The table came from immunoSEQ multiplex PCR; TCRdb's copy has only in-frame clones and leaves some out. The sample has 30,000 or so clones; 78% are singletons. The sequencing used unsorted PBMCs, collected 1.5 years before starting antiretroviral therapy. These receptors were taken from a man younger than 30 with HIV.

The rearrangement uses TRBV27 and TRBJ1-3, with D hard to call. CDR3 size: 13 residues. Trimming cost V 5 bases and J 3 bases, with 8 bases left between them. Germline CDR1 is MNHEY and CDR2 is SMNVEV (reference sequence). The CDR3 is CASSRFGGNTIYF. The CDR3 coding sequence is TGTGCCAGCAGTAGGTTTGGTGGAAACACCATATATTTT.

The chain couples TRBV7-8 to TRBJ2-1; D perhaps matches TRBD1 (7 bases). The CDR3 has 14 amino acids. The V end was cut by 1 base, the J end by 9 bases, with 13 bases between. Per germline, CDR1 SGHVS and CDR2 FQNEAQ. The CDR3 is CASSLVPGGPEQFF. CDR3 in DNA: TGTGCCAGCAGCTTAGTACCAGGGGGGCCTGAGCAGTTCTTC.

This clone came up once. This rearrangement joins TRBV10-1 to TRBJ2-5, with TRBD2 matching 12 bases. Per germline, CDR1 WNHNN and CDR2 SYGVQD (reference sequence). The junction had 1 base not matched to a gene; V was cut back by 2 bases and J by 3 bases. This CDR3 region has 15 residues. The CDR3 loop reads CASSERTSGKETQYF. The CDR3 bases are TGCGCCAGCAGTGAGCGGACTAGCGGGAAAGAGACCCAGTACTTC.

In this sample, this clone turned up a few times. The genes are TRBV9 and TRBJ2-3; D call uncertain. The CDR3 is 11 amino acids. In germline, CDR1 is SGDLS, CDR2 YYNGEE. The V gene lost 4 bases and the J gene lost 6 bases, with 6 bases spanning the gap. DNA for the CDR3: TGTGCCAGCAGCCCTCGGGATACGCAGTATTTT. Protein: CASSPRDTQYF.

V usage is TRBV27 and J usage is TRBJ1-5, with a possible D match to TRBD1 (5 bases). Germline loops: CDR1 MNHEY, CDR2 SMNVEV (reference sequence). This CDR3 has 15 amino acids. The ends were cut back, 2 bases at V and 2 bases at J, with 10 bases in the middle. CDR3 coding DNA: TGTGCCAGCAGTTTAGGGACCTTGGGCAATCAGCCCCAGCATTTT. Protein sequence: CASSLGTLGNQPQHF.

The chain carries TRBV9 and TRBJ2-7, with 9 bases fitting TRBD2. CDR1 SGDLS and CDR2 YYNGEE come from the germline V gene. This CDR3 is built from 15 residues. J gave up 6 bases and V 3 bases, and 10 bases lay outside the gene matches. CDR3 DNA: TGTGCCAGCAGCGGTGCGGGCGGGAGGGTTAGCGAGCAGTACTTC. The encoded protein is CASSGAGGRVSEQYF.

The rearrangement joins TRBV9 to TRBJ2-2; D not certain. This CDR3 contains 14 residues. In germline, CDR1 is SGDLS, CDR2 YYNGEE. Deletions cut 4 bases from V and 4 bases from J, with 11 bases between. CDR3 residues: CASSSAGFTGELFF. The DNA of the CDR3 is TGTGCCAGCAGCTCGGCCGGGTTCACCGGGGAGCTGTTTTTT. The whole variable domain, filled in from reference TRBV9 and TRBJ2-2, reads DSGVTQTPKHLITATGQRVTLRCSPRSGDLSVYWYQQSLDQGLQFLIQYYNGEERAKGNILERFSAQQFPDLHSELNLSSLELGDSALYFCASSSAGFTGELFFGEGSRLTVL.

This clone is a singleton in its sample. V is TRBV19 and J is TRBJ2-7, with D possibly being TRBD1 (5 bases). This CDR3 contains 13 residues. The ends were cut back, 4 bases at V and 5 bases at J, with 12 bases in the middle. CDR1 is LNHDA, CDR2 SQIVND, per germline (reference sequence). This CDR3 is CASSTYRNNEQYF. The CDR3 DNA is TGTGCCAGTAGTACCTACAGGAACAACGAGCAGTACTTC.

The rearrangement links TRBV4-3 to TRBJ2-6, with TRBD2 as a possible D gene (6 bases). The V gene lost 1 base and the J gene lost 7 bases, with 14 bases spanning the gap. This CDR3 contains 16 residues. Germline values: CDR1 LGHNA, CDR2 YSLEER. This CDR3 is CASSQGLRDAANVLTF. CDR3 in DNA: TGCGCCAGCAGCCAAGGGCTGCGGGATGCAGCCAACGTCCTGACTTTC.

This rearrangement joins TRBV14 to TRBJ2-5; the D is unclear. Trimming left V 1 base short and J 2 bases short, with 11 bases between. Looked up from germline, CDR1 is SGHDN and CDR2 is FVKESK. CDR3 length equals 15 residues. The DNA for the CDR3 is TGTGCCAGCAGCCAAGGGGCACCCGTTCAAGAGACCCAGTACTTC. It is translated as CASSQGAPVQETQYF. The full variable domain, with the rest looked up from reference TRBV14 and TRBJ2-5, is EAGVTQFPSHSVIEKGQTVTLRCDPISGHDNLYWYRRVMGKEIKFLLHFVKESKQDESGMPNNRFLAERTGGTYSTLKVQPAELEDSGVYFCASSQGAPVQETQYFGPGTRLLVL.

This chain connects TRBV5-4 to TRBJ1-2; a weak D match, TRBD1 (6 bases). Trimming stripped 4 bases from V and 2 bases from J, with 15 bases between. The CDR3 spans 15 residues. Germline V gene data show CDR1 as SGHNT and CDR2 as YYREEE (reference sequence). The CDR3 region is CASSRPGGKNYGYTF. The DNA of the CDR3 is TGTGCCAGCAGCCGCCCGGGGGGCAAGAACTATGGCTACACCTTC.

The CDR3 is CASSQASGSTDTQYF. The CDR3 nucleotides read TGCGCCAGCAGCCAAGCTAGCGGGAGCACAGATACGCAGTATTTT. This chain links TRBV4-3 with TRBJ2-3, with 8 bases matching TRBD2. Trimming took 1 base from V and 0 from J; bases not matched to a gene: 0. The CDR3 length is 15 residues. Germline values: CDR1 LGHNA, CDR2 YSLEER.

CDR3 sequence: CASSFLAGGDYEQYF. For the CDR3, the DNA is TGTGCCAGCAGCTTCCTAGCGGGGGGGGACTACGAGCAGTACTTC. This chain uses TRBV7-9 with TRBJ2-7; 12 bases map to TRBD2. The CDR3 is 15 amino acids. V was pared by 3 bases and J by 3 bases, with 3 bases of the junction left unmatched. CDR1 and CDR2 (germline): SEHNR, FQNEAQ (reference sequence). The full variable domain, in which reference TRBV7-9 and TRBJ2-7 provide the parts outside the CDR3, is DTGVSQNPRHKITKRGQNVTFRCDPISEHNRLYWYRQTLGQGPEFLTYFQNEAQLEKSRLLSDRFSAERPKGSFSTLEIQRTEQGDSAMYLCASSFLAGGDYEQYFGPGTRLTVT.

The chain couples TRBV5-4 to TRBJ1-2, with TRBD1 identical over 7 bases. The CDR3 runs 18 residues. Germline V CDR1 and CDR2: SGHNT, YYREEE (reference sequence). The J segment lost 0 bases and the V segment lost 4 bases, leaving 15 bases of the junction unmatched. The CDR3 spells CASSPGLLRQGTNYGYTF. CDR3 nucleotide sequence: TGTGCCAGCAGCCCGGGCCTTTTAAGACAGGGCACTAACTATGGCTACACCTTC. Full variable domain (remainder filled in from reference TRBV5-4 and TRBJ1-2): ETGVTQSPTHLIKTRGQQVTLRCSSQSGHNTVSWYQQALGQGPQFIFQYYREEENGRGNFPPRFSGLQFPNYSSELNVNALELDDSALYLCASSPGLLRQGTNYGYTFGSGTRLTVV.

In DNA, the CDR3 is TGTGCCAGCAGCTTGGTTCTAGACCATAGCTCCTACGAGCAGTACTTC. It yields the protein CASSLVLDHSSYEQYF. The chain recombines TRBV5-5 with TRBJ2-7; D gene unclear. V was cut by 0 bases and J by 0 bases, with 13 bases left in between. The V gene's germline CDR1 is SGHKS and CDR2 YYEKEE (reference sequence). CDR3 length equals 16 residues.

This chain connects TRBV11-2 to TRBJ2-3; unclear D gene. There are 14 residues in the CDR3. Germline V CDR1 and CDR2: SGHAT, FQNNGV. V shed 1 base and J shed 6 bases, with 11 bases lying between them. CDR3 amino acids: CASSLGATVDTQYF. CDR3 coding DNA: TGTGCCAGCAGCTTAGGGGCCACAGTGGATACGCAGTATTTT.